These 28 T cell receptor beta chains were sequenced from one sample in a study of ipilimumab plus nivolumab after autologous stem cell transplantation (dated by TCRdb to the early 2020s). The library was made by the immunoSEQ multiplex PCR assay. The table was pulled from immuneACCESS by TCRdb, which kept in-frame rearrangements only. Such tables lose some clones; where checked, under half of the loss comes from unresolved V genes, and the rest has no known cause. The sample table records tens of thousands of clones; roughly 80% of these occur just once. The top ten hold 20% to 25% of the sample. Here the sequenced sample was PBMCs, taken in a trial of ipilimumab plus nivolumab as post-transplant consolidation. The receptor source for this set is a male donor with diffuse large B-cell lymphoma.

For the CDR3, the DNA is TGTGCCAGCAGCGGCAAAAGGGCGGGAGTTACAGATACGCAGTATTTT. It specifies CASSGKRAGVTDTQYF. The chain combines TRBV7-3 with TRBJ2-3, with 7 bases aligning to TRBD2. The germline V gene has CDR1 SGHTA and CDR2 FQGTGA. J gave up 3 bases and V 5 bases, and 11 bases lay outside the gene matches. This CDR3 spans 16 amino acids.

The chain carries TRBV9 and TRBJ2-7; 8 nucleotides match TRBD2. This CDR3 spans 15 amino acids. V trimming: 0 bases; J trimming: 3 bases; junction bases outside the gene matches: 5. CDR1 is SGDLS and CDR2 is YYNGEE in the germline V gene. As DNA, the CDR3 is TGTGCCAGCAGCGTAGCGGCGACTAGCGACTACGAGCAGTACTTC. Amino acids: CASSVAATSDYEQYF.

The V call is TRBV9, the J call TRBJ2-2, with a tentative D call TRBD1 (5 bases). CDR1 is SGDLS, CDR2 YYNGEE, per germline. The V end lost 2 bases, the J end lost 4 bases, and 12 bases lay between the germline ends. This CDR3 has 15 amino acids. The CDR3 is CASSVAGLGTGELFF. Written as DNA, the CDR3 is TGTGCCAGCAGCGTGGCAGGGCTGGGCACCGGGGAGCTGTTTTTT. Full variable domain (outside the CDR3, taken from reference TRBV9 and TRBJ2-2): DSGVTQTPKHLITATGQRVTLRCSPRSGDLSVYWYQQSLDQGLQFLIQYYNGEERAKGNILERFSAQQFPDLHSELNLSSLELGDSALYFCASSVAGLGTGELFFGEGSRLTVL.

The chain combines TRBV25-1 with TRBJ1-1; no clear D. The V and J ends lost 1 base and 4 bases respectively, with 7 bases between them. From germline, CDR1 is MGHDK and CDR2 SYGVNS. This CDR3 contains 13 residues. CDR3 sequence (DNA): TGTGCCAGCAGTGAATTGATTTTCACTGAAGCTTTCTTT. Translating gives CASSELIFTEAFF.

Details on this clone: Just one base apart from a much larger clone, this may be a read error. This chain links TRBV9 with TRBJ1-1, with D possibly matching TRBD1 (6 bases). CDR1 and CDR2 (germline): SGDLS, YYNGEE. The germline V and J ends were trimmed by 1 base and 3 bases, with 7 bases remaining between them. The CDR3 sequence is 13 residues long. CDR3 sequence: CASSVSGDTEAFF. CDR3 DNA sequence: TGTGCCAGCAGCGTATCAGGGGACACTGAAGCTTTCTTT. Combining the CDR3 with reference TRBV9 and TRBJ1-1 gives the whole variable domain DSGVTQTPKHLITATGQRVTLRCSPRSGDLSVYWYQQSLDQGLQFLIQYYNGEERAKGNILERFSAQQFPDLHSELNLSSLELGDSALYFCASSVSGDTEAFFGQGTRLTVV.

Of note for this clone: One end of the junction does not line up with germline, which may come from a read error. J is TRBJ2-5 and V is TRBV25-1; D possibly corresponds to TRBD2 (6 bases). The CDR3 is 14 residues long. Germline V gene sequence: CDR1 MGHDK, CDR2 SYGVNS. Written as DNA, the CDR3 is TGTGCCAGCAGTGAATGGGGGGACCACGAGACCCAGTACTTC. Translation: CASSEWGDHETQYF.

The rearrangement links TRBV4-2 to TRBJ2-7; D possibly corresponds to TRBD2 (7 bases). Looked up from germline, CDR1 is LGHNA and CDR2 is YNFKEQ. There are 18 residues in the CDR3. The germline V and J ends were trimmed by 0 bases and 5 bases, with 23 bases remaining between them. Written as DNA, the CDR3 is TGTGCCAGCAGCCAAGACCTAGGGGGGGCGGGGTATAGGGACGAGCAGTACTTC. It codes for CASSQDLGGAGYRDEQYF.

This clone was found a few times. The V call is TRBV30, the J call TRBJ2-2, with 7 bases fitting TRBD1. V lost 5 bases and J lost 2; bases outside the gene matches: 8. CDR3 length: 15 amino acids. CDR1 and CDR2 from the germline V gene are GTSNPN and SVGIG (reference sequence). CDR3: CAWLGQSLNTGELFF. CDR3 bases: TGTGCCTGGTTGGGACAGTCGTTAAACACCGGGGAGCTGTTTTTT.

The chain links TRBV5-1 to TRBJ2-3; 7 positions match TRBD2. Trimming cost V 2 bases and J 4 bases; bases outside gene matches: 10. Germline lookup yields CDR1 SGHRS and CDR2 YFSETQ. The CDR3 runs 16 residues. In DNA form, the CDR3 reads TGCGCCAGCAGCTTATATTACAGCGGGGCCGCAGATACGCAGTATTTT. Amino acids: CASSLYYSGAADTQYF.

V is TRBV21-1 and J is TRBJ1-5; TRBD1, the D gene given by the table, was not confirmed from the DNA. TRBV21-1 is a pseudogene segment. This CDR3 spans 17 amino acids. In DNA, the CDR3 is TGTGCCAGCAGCAAATTCGCCCCCGAAGGGGATTATCAGCCCCAGCATTTT. Translation gives CASSKFAPEGDYQPQHF.

The V and J genes are TRBV5-6 and TRBJ2-5, with D possibly matching TRBD1 (6 bases). CDR3 size: 16 residues. The germline CDR1 and CDR2 sequences are SGHDT and YYEEEE. Trimming stripped 4 bases from V and 5 bases from J, with 21 bases between. In DNA form, the CDR3 reads TGTGCCAGCAGCCGCGGACCCTCTGAGGGGGTGGAGACCCAGTACTTC. Its protein is CASSRGPSEGVETQYF. The full variable domain, with the rest looked up from reference TRBV5-6 and TRBJ2-5, is DAGVTQSPTHLIKTRGQQVTLRCSPKSGHDTVSWYQQALGQGPQFIFQYYEEEERQRGNFPDRFSGHQFPNYSSELNVNALLLGDSALYLCASSRGPSEGVETQYFGPGTRLLVL.

The CDR3 bases are TGCGCCAGCAGCCCATCGGGAAGAGGGGGGTCCTACGAGCAGTACTTC. As protein: CASSPSGRGGSYEQYF. V and J are TRBV4-1 and TRBJ2-7; tentatively, D is TRBD1 or TRBD2 (6 bases each). Trimming stripped 4 bases from V and 1 base from J, with 17 bases between. Germline lookup yields CDR1 MGHRA and CDR2 YSYEKL. The CDR3 has 16 residues.

The V call is TRBV19, the J call TRBJ1-5; perhaps TRBD1 as D (5 bases). CDR3 size: 16 residues. Germline lookup yields CDR1 LNHDA and CDR2 SQIVND (reference sequence). V dropped 2 bases and J dropped 1 base, with 12 bases sitting between them. In DNA, the CDR3 is TGTGCCAGTAGTATATCTTACAGGTGGAGCAATCAGCCCCAGCATTTT. It yields the protein CASSISYRWSNQPQHF.

This clone was recorded only once. The V and J genes are TRBV12-1 and TRBJ2-2. TRBV12-1 corresponds to a pseudogene. The CDR3 length is 18 residues. The CDR3 sequence is CASSPRWGRDLNTGELFF. CDR3 DNA sequence: TGTGCCAGCAGCCCCAGATGGGGGCGGGACTTAAACACCGGGGAGCTGTTTTTT.

The gene calls are TRBV28 and TRBJ2-1; TRBD2 matches 8 bases. CDR3 length: 13 residues. V shed 8 bases, J shed 8 bases, and the junction held 8 bases outside the gene matches. CDR1 is MDHEN and CDR2 is SYDVKM in the germline V gene. Here the CDR3 reads CASGLSGSDEQFF. CDR3 bases: TGTGCCAGCGGGCTCAGCGGGAGTGATGAGCAGTTCTTC.

This rearrangement joins TRBV21-1 to TRBJ1-4. TRBV21-1 is flagged as a pseudogene. The CDR3 loop spans 14 amino acids. CDR3: CASSPRGGNEKLFF. The CDR3 DNA reads TGTGCCAGCAGCCCTCGCGGGGGTAATGAAAAACTGTTTTTT.

The chain is built from TRBV2 and TRBJ2-5; TRBD2 matches at 13 bases. Germline CDR1 reads SNHLY; CDR2 reads FYNNEI. With 10 bases clipped from V and 5 bases from J, the junction kept 10 bases outside the gene matches. CDR3 length: 15 residues. As DNA, the CDR3 is TGTGCCACCACAGGACTAGCGGGGGCCAGCGAGACCCAGTACTTC. It specifies CATTGLAGASETQYF.

The chain is built from TRBV14 and TRBJ1-4; TRBD1 might be the D (6 bases). The germline gives CDR1 SGHDN, CDR2 FVKESK. CDR3 length: 13 amino acids. Trimming removed 5 bases at V and 4 bases at J, with 8 bases between. DNA for the CDR3: TGTGCCAGCAGCGCCAGGGGTAATGAAAAACTGTTTTTT. Translated: CASSARGNEKLFF.

This chain connects TRBV30 to TRBJ2-2, with 7 bases aligning to TRBD1. CDR1 is GTSNPN and CDR2 is SVGIG in the germline V gene (reference sequence). The CDR3 covers 13 residues. Trimming took 4 bases from V and 6 from J; bases not matched to a gene: 5. CDR3 in amino acids: CAWNRQGPGELFF. CDR3 in DNA: TGTGCCTGGAATAGACAGGGCCCCGGGGAGCTGTTTTTT.

The J gene is TRBJ1-1, the V gene TRBV30; D is uncertain. The V end lost 2 bases, the J end lost 0 bases, and 7 bases lay between the germline ends. The CDR3 is made up of 13 amino acids. Germline CDR1 GTSNPN, CDR2 SVGIG (reference sequence). CDR3 sequence: CAWSPGLNTEAFF. DNA for the CDR3: TGTGCCTGGAGTCCAGGTCTGAACACTGAAGCTTTCTTT.

The chain recombines TRBV5-1 with TRBJ1-3; D is perhaps TRBD1 (6 bases). Germline lookup yields CDR1 SGHRS and CDR2 YFSETQ. The germline V and J ends were trimmed by 3 bases and 0 bases, with 10 bases remaining between them. The CDR3 is 15 amino acids. CDR3 loop: CASSSTGPSGNTIYF. The CDR3 nucleotides read TGCGCCAGCAGCTCAACAGGGCCCTCTGGAAACACCATATATTTT.

This clone was seen more than once but under ten times. The rearrangement uses TRBV7-3 and TRBJ2-3; D not resolved. The CDR3 sequence is 13 residues long. CDR1 SGHTA and CDR2 FQGTGA come from the germline V gene. V lost 5 bases and J 4 bases, leaving 10 bases between the germline ends. In nucleotides, the CDR3 is TGTGCCAGCAGCCTCCAGGTGGCAGATACGCAGTATTTT. It yields the protein CASSLQVADTQYF.

V is TRBV19 and J is TRBJ2-2, with a tentative D call TRBD1 (6 bases). From germline, CDR1 is LNHDA and CDR2 SQIVND (reference sequence). The CDR3 sequence is 14 residues long. V was trimmed by 5 bases and J by 8 bases, leaving 15 bases between them. The DNA of the CDR3 is TGTGCCAGTAGTTCGCCACAGGGAACGGGGGAGCTGTTTTTT. As protein: CASSSPQGTGELFF.

V gene TRBV7-6 combines with J gene TRBJ2-1; 7 bases are a match to TRBD2. CDR3 length equals 15 residues. Germline-derived CDR1 and CDR2 are SGHVS and FNYEAQ. V lost 4 bases and J lost 4; bases outside the gene matches: 7. The CDR3: CASSSLDSGYNEQFF. The CDR3 region has the DNA TGTGCCAGCAGCTCCCTCGATAGCGGGTACAATGAGCAGTTCTTC.

The J gene is TRBJ2-3, the V gene TRBV4-2; possibly TRBD2 for D (5 bases). This CDR3 is 13 amino acids long. Germline V gene data show CDR1 as LGHNA and CDR2 as YNFKEQ. The V gene lost 4 bases and the J gene lost 7 bases, with 12 bases spanning the gap. The CDR3 spells CASSPREPNTQYF. As DNA, the CDR3 is TGTGCCAGCAGCCCCCGGGAACCCAATACGCAGTATTTT.

This chain joins TRBV30 and TRBJ1-2, with TRBD1 identical over 7 bases. V was clipped by 1 base and J by 1 base; unmatched bases: 12. Germline CDR1 and CDR2: GTSNPN and SVGIG (reference sequence). The CDR3 has 17 residues. The CDR3 is CAWSAGGGTVSNYGYTF. The CDR3 coding sequence is TGTGCCTGGAGTGCAGGGGGGGGGACAGTGAGTAACTATGGCTACACCTTC.

The CDR3 DNA reads TGTGCCAGCAGTTTAATGGGACGGCTGGAGCAGTACTTC. It codes for CASSLMGRLEQYF. This chain links TRBV28 with TRBJ2-7; either TRBD1 or TRBD2 may fit D (5 bases each). Germline loops: CDR1 MDHEN, CDR2 SYDVKM. The CDR3 has 13 amino acids. V was clipped by 2 bases and J by 7 bases, with 12 bases between them. Based on the CDR3 plus reference TRBV28 and TRBJ2-7, the full variable domain is DVKVTQSSRYLVKRTGEKVFLECVQDMDHENMFWYRQDPGLGLRLIYFSYDVKMKEKGDIPEGYSVSREKKERFSLILESASTNQTSMYLCASSLMGRLEQYFGPGTRLTVT.

The chain links TRBV5-1 to TRBJ2-1; D is perhaps TRBD2 (7 bases). Germline values: CDR1 SGHRS, CDR2 YFSETQ. The CDR3 runs 16 residues. Trimming cost V 4 bases and J 4 bases, with 18 bases left between them. The CDR3 bases are TGCGCCAGCAGCCCAGGAGGGGCGGGGGCATACAATGAGCAGTTCTTC. Translated, it gives CASSPGGAGAYNEQFF.